A selection of T cell receptor beta chains follows, all from one sample in a study of blood T cell repertoires in COVID-19. Profiling relied on immunoSEQ multiplex PCR, and the TCRdb table lists in-frame clones only, not all of them. This sample yields around 260,000 clones, of which roughly 90% are seen a single time; less than 3% belongs to the top ten. Sequencing input: peripheral blood. The receptors derive from a woman aged 30 to 39 with active or convalescent COVID-19. CDR3s include the opening cysteine and the closing phenylalanine or tryptophan. A D gene is named only where the DNA matches it firmly. The size field is filled for only some rows; it gives once, few, many or a size class.

D gene: TRBD1
J gene: TRBJ2-5
clone size: once
CDR3 length: 19
V gene: TRBV5-4
CDR3 DNA: TGTGCCAGCAGCTGGGGTCCTGGACAGGGGGCCACAGGAAAAGAGACCCAGTACTTC
CDR3 protein: CASSWGPGQGATGKETQYF

D gene: .
J gene: TRBJ2-7
clone size: .
CDR3 length: 15
V gene: TRBV5-5
CDR3 DNA: TGTGCCAGCAGCTCTGTACGGCAGGGTGGCTACGAGCAGTACTTC
CDR3 protein: CASSSVRQGGYEQYF

D gene: .
J gene: TRBJ2-1
clone size: .
CDR3 length: 15
V gene: TRBV30
CDR3 DNA: TGTGCCTGGAGCCCCGGGGAGGGGGGGCGGAATGAGCAGTTCTTC
CDR3 protein: CAWSPGEGGRNEQFF

D gene: TRBD1
J gene: TRBJ1-5
clone size: once
CDR3 length: 15
V gene: TRBV19
CDR3 DNA: TGTGCCAGTAGAGTGGGGACAGGGGTTAATCAGCCCCAGCATTTT
CDR3 protein: CASRVGTGVNQPQHF

D gene: TRBD1
J gene: TRBJ2-1
clone size: .
CDR3 length: 18
V gene: TRBV9
CDR3 DNA: TGTGCCAGCAGCGTAGCTTCAGGACAGGGTGTGGGAGGTGGTGAGCAGTTCTTC
CDR3 protein: CASSVASGQGVGGGEQFF

D gene: TRBD1
J gene: TRBJ1-5
clone size: .
CDR3 length: 20
V gene: TRBV7-8
CDR3 DNA: TGTGCCAGCAGCTCTGGACAGGGATGGGCCCATCCCGATAGCAATCAGCCCCAGCATTTT
CDR3 protein: CASSSGQGWAHPDSNQPQHF

D gene: .
J gene: TRBJ1-1
clone size: few
CDR3 length: 14
V gene: TRBV28
CDR3 DNA: TGTGCCAGCAGAACCCGCGGGTGGAACACTGAAGCTTTCTTT
CDR3 protein: CASRTRGWNTEAFF

D gene: .
J gene: TRBJ2-3
clone size: few
CDR3 length: 16
V gene: TRBV11-2
CDR3 DNA: TGTGCCAGCAGCCCATACTTTAGCGGAAAGGCAGATACGCAGTATTTT
CDR3 protein: CASSPYFSGKADTQYF

D gene: .
J gene: TRBJ1-5
clone size: once
CDR3 length: 14
V gene: TRBV2
CDR3 DNA: TGTGCCAGCAGGGGAGGCGGAAGCAATCAGCCCCAGCATTTT
CDR3 protein: CASRGGGSNQPQHF

D gene: TRBD1
J gene: TRBJ2-7
clone size: .
CDR3 length: 15
V gene: TRBV18
CDR3 DNA: TGTGCCAGCTCACCCGGGACAGCAGTCTCCTACGAGCAGTACTTC
CDR3 protein: CASSPGTAVSYEQYF

D gene: .
J gene: TRBJ2-4
clone size: .
CDR3 length: 12
V gene: TRBV30
CDR3 DNA: TGTGCCTGGAGTCGCGAGAAAAACATTCAGTACTTC
CDR3 protein: CAWSREKNIQYF

D gene: TRBD1
J gene: TRBJ1-2
clone size: .
CDR3 length: 16
V gene: TRBV11-2
CDR3 DNA: TGTGCCAGCAGCTTAACATCGACAGGGGGCAGATATGGCTACACCTTC
CDR3 protein: CASSLTSTGGRYGYTF

D gene: .
J gene: TRBJ1-1
clone size: .
CDR3 length: 14
V gene: TRBV5-1
CDR3 DNA: TGCGCCAGCAGCTTGGTCCCAGGGGCGGCTGAAGCTTTCTTT
CDR3 protein: CASSLVPGAAEAFF

D gene: TRBD1
J gene: TRBJ1-2
clone size: .
CDR3 length: 13
V gene: TRBV7-3
CDR3 DNA: TGTGCCAGCAGCTTGGACAGGGGCTATGGCTACACCTTC
CDR3 protein: CASSLDRGYGYTF

D gene: .
J gene: TRBJ2-3
clone size: .
CDR3 length: 14
V gene: TRBV9
CDR3 DNA: TGTGCCAGCAGCTTGGCACATGACACAGATACGCAGTATTTT
CDR3 protein: CASSLAHDTDTQYF

D gene: TRBD2
J gene: TRBJ2-1
clone size: .
CDR3 length: 18
V gene: TRBV3-1/TRBV3-2
CDR3 DNA: TGTGCCAGCAGCCAAGATAGCGGGGGGGCTTCCTCCTACAATGAGCAGTTCTTC
CDR3 protein: CASSQDSGGASSYNEQFF

D gene: TRBD1
J gene: TRBJ1-3
clone size: .
CDR3 length: 17
V gene: TRBV9
CDR3 DNA: TGTGCCAGCAGCGTAGGTCTTCAGGACAGGGGTGGAAACACCATATATTTT
CDR3 protein: CASSVGLQDRGGNTIYF

D gene: TRBD2
J gene: TRBJ2-7
clone size: .
CDR3 length: 15
V gene: TRBV6-1
CDR3 DNA: TGTGCCAGCAGTGAACCCCCGGGACTAGTCTACGAGCAGTACTTC
CDR3 protein: CASSEPPGLVYEQYF

D gene: TRBD1
J gene: TRBJ2-3
clone size: .
CDR3 length: 14
V gene: TRBV7-2
CDR3 DNA: TGTGCCAGCAGCTTGAGGACAGGGACAGATACGCAGTATTTT
CDR3 protein: CASSLRTGTDTQYF

D gene: .
J gene: TRBJ1-6
clone size: .
CDR3 length: 16
V gene: TRBV5-1
CDR3 DNA: TGCGCCAGCAGCCGGGGGGACAATCGGGGGTTATCACCCCTCCACTTT
CDR3 protein: CASSRGDNRGLSPLHF

D gene: .
J gene: TRBJ2-1
clone size: once
CDR3 length: 16
V gene: TRBV4-1
CDR3 DNA: TGCGCCAGCAGCCAAGGGATAGGGGTAAGGTACAATGAGCAGTTCTTC
CDR3 protein: CASSQGIGVRYNEQFF

D gene: .
J gene: TRBJ1-1
clone size: .
CDR3 length: 14
V gene: TRBV28
CDR3 DNA: TGTGCCAGCAGTCTGGTCCTAGGGGGCACTGAAGCTTTCTTT
CDR3 protein: CASSLVLGGTEAFF

D gene: .
J gene: TRBJ2-3
clone size: .
CDR3 length: 14
V gene: TRBV19
CDR3 DNA: TGTGCCAGTACGTACGGGACTAGCACAGATACGCAGTATTTT
CDR3 protein: CASTYGTSTDTQYF

D gene: TRBD2
J gene: TRBJ2-1
clone size: few
CDR3 length: 15
V gene: TRBV5-1
CDR3 DNA: TGCGCCAGCAGCTTGGAATTAGCGGGGGGGTACGAGCAGTTCTTC
CDR3 protein: CASSLELAGGYEQFF

D gene: TRBD2
J gene: TRBJ2-5
clone size: few
CDR3 length: 14
V gene: TRBV27
CDR3 DNA: TGTGCCAGCAGAACTAGCGGGGGGGATGAGACCCAGTACTTC
CDR3 protein: CASRTSGGDETQYF

D gene: TRBD1
J gene: TRBJ1-5
clone size: .
CDR3 length: 15
V gene: TRBV6-4
CDR3 DNA: TGTGCCCCGACGTTCGCCGGGACAGGTAACCGGCCCCAGCATTTT
CDR3 protein: CAPTFAGTGNRPQHF

D gene: TRBD1
J gene: TRBJ2-5
clone size: .
CDR3 length: 15
V gene: TRBV9
CDR3 DNA: TGTGCCAGCAGCGGGGGGACAGGCCCACAAGAGACCCAGTACTTC
CDR3 protein: CASSGGTGPQETQYF

D gene: .
J gene: TRBJ1-6
clone size: .
CDR3 length: 15
V gene: TRBV2
CDR3 DNA: TGTGCCAGCAGCGCCGACAGTACCTATAATTCACCCCTCCACTTT
CDR3 protein: CASSADSTYNSPLHF

D gene: .
J gene: TRBJ2-7
clone size: .
CDR3 length: 12
V gene: TRBV29-1
CDR3 DNA: TGCAGCGTTGAAGGGGCAGGTGACGAGCAGTACTTC
CDR3 protein: CSVEGAGDEQYF

D gene: .
J gene: TRBJ2-5
clone size: .
CDR3 length: 15
V gene: TRBV7-2
CDR3 DNA: TGTGCCAGCAGCCCCACCCGCGGCCTCGAAGAGGCCCAGTACTTC
CDR3 protein: CASSPTRGLEEAQYF

D gene: TRBD2
J gene: TRBJ2-5
clone size: .
CDR3 length: 17
V gene: TRBV3-1/TRBV3-2
CDR3 DNA: TGTGCCAGCAGCCAAGAAGGTACAGCGGGGGCCCGGGAGACCCAGTACTTC
CDR3 protein: CASSQEGTAGARETQYF

D gene: .
J gene: TRBJ2-2
clone size: .
CDR3 length: 15
V gene: TRBV19
CDR3 DNA: TGTGCCAGTAGTGTAGTACAGGGGGGGGCCGGGGAGCTGTTTTTT
CDR3 protein: CASSVVQGGAGELFF

D gene: .
J gene: TRBJ2-2
clone size: once
CDR3 length: 17
V gene: TRBV5-1
CDR3 DNA: TGCGCCAGCAGCCCCCGAGGGGGGGGAAGTAACACCGGGGAGCTGTTTTTT
CDR3 protein: CASSPRGGGSNTGELFF

D gene: .
J gene: TRBJ2-7
clone size: .
CDR3 length: 12
V gene: TRBV2
CDR3 DNA: TGTGCCAGTATGGGACTCTCCTACGAGCAGTACTTC
CDR3 protein: CASMGLSYEQYF

D gene: TRBD2
J gene: TRBJ2-5
clone size: .
CDR3 length: 13
V gene: TRBV18
CDR3 DNA: TGTGCCAGCTCACCGGGGAGGGAAGAGACCCAGTACTTC
CDR3 protein: CASSPGREETQYF

D gene: TRBD2
J gene: TRBJ2-3
clone size: .
CDR3 length: 18
V gene: TRBV13
CDR3 DNA: TGTGCCAGCAGCTTATTTTGGCGGGGGACCCCTAGCACAGATACGCAGTATTTT
CDR3 protein: CASSLFWRGTPSTDTQYF

D gene: TRBD1
J gene: TRBJ1-1
clone size: few
CDR3 length: 12
V gene: TRBV27
CDR3 DNA: TGTGCCAGCAGTTCAAGTTCAGGGGGAGCTTTCTTT
CDR3 protein: CASSSSSGGAFF

D gene: .
J gene: TRBJ2-3
clone size: .
CDR3 length: 15
V gene: TRBV19
CDR3 DNA: TGTGCCAGCGCCACTCCGGGACTTCGCACAGATACGCAGTATTTT
CDR3 protein: CASATPGLRTDTQYF

D gene: .
J gene: TRBJ1-6
clone size: .
CDR3 length: 12
V gene: TRBV10-3
CDR3 DNA: TGTGCCATCAGGACTAATAATTCACCCCTCCACTTT
CDR3 protein: CAIRTNNSPLHF

D gene: TRBD2
J gene: TRBJ2-2
clone size: .
CDR3 length: 17
V gene: TRBV10-3
CDR3 DNA: TGTGCCATCAGCCTTAGCGGGGGGGCCTCTGTCACCGGGGAGCTGTTTTTT
CDR3 protein: CAISLSGGASVTGELFF

D gene: TRBD2
J gene: TRBJ2-1
clone size: .
CDR3 length: 17
V gene: TRBV7-2
CDR3 DNA: TGTGCCAGCAGCTTAGGCCTAGCGGGGGTCTCCTACAATGAGCAGTTCTTC
CDR3 protein: CASSLGLAGVSYNEQFF

D gene: .
J gene: TRBJ2-2
clone size: .
CDR3 length: 16
V gene: TRBV7-2
CDR3 DNA: TGTGCCAGCAGCTTTGATCCGTGGCAGGGAAGCGGGGAGCTGTTTTTT
CDR3 protein: CASSFDPWQGSGELFF

D gene: TRBD1
J gene: TRBJ1-6
clone size: .
CDR3 length: 15
V gene: TRBV27
CDR3 DNA: TGTGCCAGCAGACCCACAGGGGCCTATAATTCACCCCTCCACTTT
CDR3 protein: CASRPTGAYNSPLHF

D gene: .
J gene: TRBJ2-6
clone size: once
CDR3 length: 19
V gene: TRBV21-1
CDR3 DNA: TGTGCCAGCAAGGGGGACAGGGAGGTAAAAGCTAGTGGGGCCAACGTCCTGACTTTC
CDR3 protein: CASKGDREVKASGANVLTF

D gene: TRBD1
J gene: TRBJ2-2
clone size: .
CDR3 length: 15
V gene: TRBV6-5
CDR3 DNA: TGTGCCTCCCCGTCGGGGACAGGGGACACCGGGGAGCTGTTTTTT
CDR3 protein: CASPSGTGDTGELFF

D gene: TRBD2
J gene: TRBJ2-3
clone size: .
CDR3 length: 16
V gene: TRBV7-9
CDR3 DNA: TGTGCCAGCAGCCCGCTCAGCGGGGGGGCCCCAGATACGCAGTATTTT
CDR3 protein: CASSPLSGGAPDTQYF

D gene: TRBD1
J gene: TRBJ1-2
clone size: .
CDR3 length: 15
V gene: TRBV5-1
CDR3 DNA: TGCGCCAGCAGCTTGGATGCCCAGGGGGCGATTGGCTACACCTTC
CDR3 protein: CASSLDAQGAIGYTF

D gene: .
J gene: TRBJ1-2
clone size: .
CDR3 length: 13
V gene: TRBV6-5
CDR3 DNA: TGTGCCAGCAGCGCCGAGGGGGGGCTAGGCTACACCTTC
CDR3 protein: CASSAEGGLGYTF

D gene: .
J gene: TRBJ1-4
clone size: .
CDR3 length: 15
V gene: TRBV19
CDR3 DNA: TGTGCCAGTACCACCGGGACTTCAGGTGGCGAAAAACTGTTTTTT
CDR3 protein: CASTTGTSGGEKLFF

D gene: TRBD1
J gene: TRBJ2-2
clone size: .
CDR3 length: 15
V gene: TRBV27
CDR3 DNA: TGTGCCAGCAGTACTCGACAGGGGGGTTCCGGGGAGCTGTTTTTT
CDR3 protein: CASSTRQGGSGELFF